This T cell receptor beta chain is from a study of human T cells and chemical hapten exposure. Looking at the study overall: Each patient's scalp received weekly diphenylcyclopropenone throughout the approximately 24-week study.

There are 16 residues in the CDR3. The V and J ends lost 5 bases and 3 bases, in that order; junction bases with no gene match: 4. Per germline, CDR1 SGHRS and CDR2 YFSETQ. Time point noted: patch test 2, 6 weeks after DPC sensitization. Treatment noted: therapeutic diphenylcyclopropenone sensitization with weekly scalp DPC. This clonotype was found a few times. Its antigen is unknown. Individual cDNA molecules in this library carried unique molecular identifiers. One entry per CDR3 protein, called by TCRdb with MiXCR from the RACE reads. The repertoire consists of about 69,000 distinct CDR3 sequences, with about a tenth occurring once and the leading ten covering approximately 7%. Study findings and constraints: There was no change with DPC sensitization in TCRs above 1 in 1000 frequency.

Specimen: whole blood, collected in connection with sensitization to the hapten diphenylcyclopropenone (DPC). This clonotype was obtained from a woman in her 50s with alopecia areata. Some clones in this sample may be carry-over from other donors' samples. The rearrangement joins TRBV5-1 to TRBJ2-3, with TRBD2 matching 15 bases. Here the CDR3 DNA reads TGCGCCAGCAGACGCGGGACTAGCGGGAGGACAGATACGCAGTATTTT. Translation gives CASRRGTSGRTDTQYF.